The present T cell receptor beta chain was sequenced within a study of memory CD4+ T cells and cytomegalovirus serostatus. Some clones are missing from TCRdb's copy, which holds only in-frame ones; the method was immunoSEQ multiplex PCR. The profile shows tens of thousands of clones, over 75% of them singletons. The sort gate was single viable CD3+CD4+CD8-CD45RO+ cells for memory CD4+ T cells. Serum IgG to CMV pp150, pp28, p38 and p52 defined serostatus. The source material was memory CD4+ T cells from blood. The source is an adult in good health and CMV-seronegative.

The DNA of the CDR3 is TGCGCCAGCAGCTTGGCAGTCGGCAGGAACACTGAAGCTTTCTTT. As protein: CASSLAVGRNTEAFF. This chain connects TRBV5-1 to TRBJ1-1; unclear D gene. The CDR3 runs 15 residues. Germline V lookup: CDR1 SGHRS, CDR2 YFSETQ. Trimming removed 0 bases from V and 1 base from J, with 10 bases in between.